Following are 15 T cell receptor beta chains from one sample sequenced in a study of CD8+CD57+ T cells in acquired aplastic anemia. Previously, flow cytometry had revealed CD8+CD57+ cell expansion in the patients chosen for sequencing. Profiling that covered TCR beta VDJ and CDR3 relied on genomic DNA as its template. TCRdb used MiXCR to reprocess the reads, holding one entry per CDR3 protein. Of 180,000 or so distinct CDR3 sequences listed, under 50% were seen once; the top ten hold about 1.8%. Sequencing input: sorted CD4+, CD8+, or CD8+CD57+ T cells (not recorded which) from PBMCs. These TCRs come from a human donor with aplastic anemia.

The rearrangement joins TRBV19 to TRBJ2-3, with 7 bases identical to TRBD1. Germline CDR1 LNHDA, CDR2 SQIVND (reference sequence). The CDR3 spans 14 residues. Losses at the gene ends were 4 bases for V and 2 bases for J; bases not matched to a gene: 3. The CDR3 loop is CASSKGQYTDTQYF. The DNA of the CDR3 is TGTGCCAGTAGTAAGGGACAGTACACAGATACGCAGTATTTT.

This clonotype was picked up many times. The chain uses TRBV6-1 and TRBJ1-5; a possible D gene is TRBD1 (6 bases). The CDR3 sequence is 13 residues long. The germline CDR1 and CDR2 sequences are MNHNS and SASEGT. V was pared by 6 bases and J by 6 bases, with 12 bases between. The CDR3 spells CASRGTLGQPQHF. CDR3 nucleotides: TGTGCCAGCAGGGGGACATTAGGTCAGCCCCAGCATTTT.

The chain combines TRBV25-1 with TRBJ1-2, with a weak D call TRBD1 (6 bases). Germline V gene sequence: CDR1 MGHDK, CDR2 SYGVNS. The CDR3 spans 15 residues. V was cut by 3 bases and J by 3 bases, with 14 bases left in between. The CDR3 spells CASSEPGGRDYGYTF. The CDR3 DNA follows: TGTGCCAGCAGTGAGCCTGGGGGGCGAGACTATGGCTACACCTTC.

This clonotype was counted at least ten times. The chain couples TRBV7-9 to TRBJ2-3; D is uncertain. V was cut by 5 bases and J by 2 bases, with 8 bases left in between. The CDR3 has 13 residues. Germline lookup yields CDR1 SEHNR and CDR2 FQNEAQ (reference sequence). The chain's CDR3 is CASSQWPTDTQYF. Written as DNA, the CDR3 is TGTGCCAGCAGCCAGTGGCCCACAGATACGCAGTATTTT.

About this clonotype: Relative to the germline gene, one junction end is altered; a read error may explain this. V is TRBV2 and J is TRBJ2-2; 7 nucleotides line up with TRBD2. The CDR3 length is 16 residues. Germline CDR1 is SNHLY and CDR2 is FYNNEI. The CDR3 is CASSVFPSGHTGELLF. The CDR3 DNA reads TGTGCCAGCAGTGTATTCCCTAGCGGTCACACCGGGGAGCTGCTTTTT.

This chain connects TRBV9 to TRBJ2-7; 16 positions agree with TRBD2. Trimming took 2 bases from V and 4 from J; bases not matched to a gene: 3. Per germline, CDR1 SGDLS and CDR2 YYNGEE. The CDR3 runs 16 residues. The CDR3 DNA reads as TGTGCCAGCAGCGTGGGGACTAGCGGGGGGGCTTACGAGCAGTACTTC. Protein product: CASSVGTSGGAYEQYF.

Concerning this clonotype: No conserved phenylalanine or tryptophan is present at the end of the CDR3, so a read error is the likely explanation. The CDR3 spells CASSLRGSTGELFL. CDR3 nucleotide sequence: TGTGCCAGCAGTTTAAGGGGGAGCACCGGGGAGCTGTTTCTT. The chain uses TRBV9 and TRBJ2-2; possibly TRBD1 for D (6 bases). This CDR3 comprises 14 residues. Germline values: CDR1 SGDLS, CDR2 YYNGEE. V was clipped by 5 bases and J by 4 bases, with 12 bases between them.

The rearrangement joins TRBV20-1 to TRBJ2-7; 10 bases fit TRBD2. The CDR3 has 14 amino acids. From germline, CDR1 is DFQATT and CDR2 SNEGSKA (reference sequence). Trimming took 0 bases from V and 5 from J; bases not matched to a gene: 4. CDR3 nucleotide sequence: TGCAGTGCTAGAGACAGCGGGGGGGCCGACGAGCAGTACTTC. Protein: CSARDSGGADEQYF.

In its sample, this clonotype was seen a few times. The CDR3 region is CSAKGLAGVTEQFF. Written as DNA, the CDR3 is TGCAGTGCTAAGGGACTAGCGGGAGTTACTGAGCAGTTCTTC. V and J are TRBV20-1 and TRBJ2-1, with TRBD2 matching over 14 bases. The CDR3 runs to 14 residues. V lost 4 bases to trimming and J lost 9 bases; unmatched junction nucleotides: 5. CDR1 DFQATT and CDR2 SNEGSKA come from the germline V gene (reference sequence).

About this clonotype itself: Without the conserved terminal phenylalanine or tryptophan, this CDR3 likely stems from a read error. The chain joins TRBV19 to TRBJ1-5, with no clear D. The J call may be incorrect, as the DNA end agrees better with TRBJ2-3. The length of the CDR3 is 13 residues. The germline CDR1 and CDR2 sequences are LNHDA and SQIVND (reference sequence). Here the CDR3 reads CASSIGHNQPQYS. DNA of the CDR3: TGTGCCAGTAGTATAGGCCACAATCAGCCCCAGTATTCT.

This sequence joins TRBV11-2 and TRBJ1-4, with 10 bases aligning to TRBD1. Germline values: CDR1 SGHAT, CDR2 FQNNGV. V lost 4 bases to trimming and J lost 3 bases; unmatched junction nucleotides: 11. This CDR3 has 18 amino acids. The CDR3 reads CASSSYGQGGSPNEKLFF. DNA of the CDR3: TGTGCCAGCAGCTCCTACGGACAGGGGGGGTCACCTAATGAAAAACTGTTTTTT.

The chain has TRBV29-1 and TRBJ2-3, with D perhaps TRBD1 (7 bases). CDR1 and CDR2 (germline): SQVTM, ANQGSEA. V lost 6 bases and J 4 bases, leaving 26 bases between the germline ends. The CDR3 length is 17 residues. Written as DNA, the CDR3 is TGCAGCGTGACAGGGCGAGGGGGGACCGGGACGTCAGATACGCAGTATTTT. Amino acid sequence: CSVTGRGGTGTSDTQYF.

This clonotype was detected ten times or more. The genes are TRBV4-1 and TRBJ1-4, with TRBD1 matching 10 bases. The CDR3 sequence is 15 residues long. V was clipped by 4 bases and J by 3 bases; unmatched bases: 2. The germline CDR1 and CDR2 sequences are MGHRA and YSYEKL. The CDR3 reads CASSPGTGANEKLFF. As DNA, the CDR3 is TGCGCCAGCAGCCCCGGGACAGGGGCTAATGAAAAACTGTTTTTT.

The CDR3 region is CASSFGSSGVDGYTF. The DNA for the CDR3 is TGTGCCAGCAGCTTCGGTTCCTCAGGGGTGGATGGCTACACCTTC. This sequence joins TRBV7-9 and TRBJ1-2; TRBD1 is a possible D gene (6 bases). Deletions cut 3 bases from V and 6 bases from J, with 17 bases between. The CDR3 length is 15 residues. Germline lookup yields CDR1 SEHNR and CDR2 FQNEAQ (reference sequence).

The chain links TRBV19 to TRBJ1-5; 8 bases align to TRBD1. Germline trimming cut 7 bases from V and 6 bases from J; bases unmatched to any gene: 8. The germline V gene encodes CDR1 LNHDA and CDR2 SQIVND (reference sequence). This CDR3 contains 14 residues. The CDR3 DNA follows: TGTGCCAGTAACGACAGGGGATTCGGTCAGCCCCAGCATTTT. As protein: CASNDRGFGQPQHF.